One and the same sample provided the 32 T cell receptor beta chains below, sequenced in a study of cytomegalovirus exposure and HLA in healthy donors. PCR primers comprised 60 Vbeta and 13 Jbeta primers. Libraries were prepared by immunoSEQ multiplex PCR; TCRdb keeps only in-frame clonotypes and omits some of them. The sample gives 90,000 to 150,000 clones, around 81% of which show up once; less than 2.5% is in the top ten. The material sequenced was PBMCs. All receptors derive from a woman in her forties in good health and CMV-seronegative.

This chain uses TRBV7-2 with TRBJ1-1; 7 bases are a match to TRBD1. CDR3 length equals 15 residues. V gave up 4 bases and J gave up 0 bases; unmatched junction bases: 5. CDR1 is SGHTA and CDR2 is FQGNSA in the germline V gene. The DNA for the CDR3 is TGTGCCAGCAGCTATCCGACAGGGATGAACACTGAAGCTTTCTTT. This sequence encodes CASSYPTGMNTEAFF.

This clone is a singleton in its sample. A read error may account for a junction end that differs from germline. This chain joins TRBV7-9 and TRBJ2-5; 13 nucleotides match TRBD2. The germline V gene has CDR1 SEHNR and CDR2 FQNEAQ (reference sequence). The CDR3 consists of 18 residues. The CDR3 reads CSSSPRGLAGALQETQYF. CDR3 bases: TGTTCCAGCAGCCCCCGTGGACTAGCGGGAGCCCTACAAGAGACCCAGTACTTC.

The CDR3 sequence: CASSEYGRGGYTF. The CDR3 DNA reads as TGTGCCAGCAGTGAATACGGGCGGGGAGGCTACACCTTC. V is TRBV6-1 and J is TRBJ1-2; D not certain. Trimming cost V 2 bases and J 8 bases, with 12 bases left between them. This CDR3 has 13 amino acids. Looked up from germline, CDR1 is MNHNS and CDR2 is SASEGT.

This clone has just one count. The J gene is TRBJ2-1, the V gene TRBV2; weak D call: TRBD2 (6 bases). Deletions cut 8 bases from V and 7 bases from J, with 18 bases between. The length of the CDR3 is 14 residues. Looked up from germline, CDR1 is SNHLY and CDR2 is FYNNEI. The CDR3 DNA reads TGTGCCAGCTGCGGCGGGACCAGGATAAATGAGCAGTTCTTC. It is translated as CASCGGTRINEQFF.

The chain recombines TRBV6-5 with TRBJ2-1, with 13 bases fitting TRBD2. J gave up 10 bases and V 0 bases, and 6 bases lay outside the gene matches. Germline V gene lookup returns CDR1 MNHEY and CDR2 SVGAGI. The CDR3 is 16 amino acids. CDR3 loop: CASSYSGTSGIWEQFF. The CDR3 bases are TGTGCCAGCAGTTACTCGGGGACTAGCGGGATCTGGGAGCAGTTCTTC.

The chain couples TRBV2 to TRBJ1-5; a weak D match, TRBD1 (5 bases). Trimming left V 2 bases short and J 7 bases short, with 12 bases between. Germline V gene data show CDR1 as SNHLY and CDR2 as FYNNEI. The length of the CDR3 is 14 residues. As DNA, the CDR3 is TGTGCCAGCAGTGAAAGCAGGGAACTACAGCCCCAGCATTTT. It translates to CASSESRELQPQHF.

The chain recombines TRBV6-5 with TRBJ2-1, with TRBD1 matching 7 bases. CDR3 length equals 14 residues. V shed 5 bases and J 4 bases; nucleotides not matched to a gene: 5. Germline assignment: CDR1 MNHEY and CDR2 SVGAGI. CDR3 in amino acids: CASSTKTGYNEQFF. CDR3 nucleotides: TGTGCCAGCAGTACGAAGACAGGGTACAATGAGCAGTTCTTC.

The chain has TRBV5-1 and TRBJ2-5, with 8 bases aligning to TRBD2. The CDR3 loop spans 17 amino acids. The V gene end was trimmed by 1 base and the J gene end by 9 bases; junction bases not matched to a gene: 17. Germline CDR1 and CDR2: SGHRS and YFSETQ. CDR3 region: CASSLQGSGAPSDAQYF. The CDR3 DNA reads as TGCGCCAGCAGCTTGCAGGGTAGCGGGGCACCCTCGGACGCCCAGTACTTC.

The chain recombines TRBV6-1 with TRBJ2-7; 10 bases line up with TRBD1. The germline V gene has CDR1 MNHNS and CDR2 SASEGT. V was pared by 1 base and J by 9 bases, with 3 bases of the junction left unmatched. There are 13 residues in the CDR3. CDR3 DNA: TGTGCCAGCAGTGAAGGAGACAGGGGGCGGCAGTACTTC. It is translated as CASSEGDRGRQYF.

Here the CDR3 DNA reads TGTGCCAGCAGCTCAGCCCCCGGGACAGGGGGCACCTATGGCTACACCTTC. It is translated as CASSSAPGTGGTYGYTF. V and J are TRBV11-2 and TRBJ1-2; 12 bases map to TRBD1. In germline, CDR1 is SGHAT, CDR2 FQNNGV. Trimming took 4 bases from V and 4 from J; bases not matched to a gene: 10. This CDR3 spans 17 amino acids. The full variable domain, rest sourced from reference TRBV11-2 and TRBJ1-2, is EAGVAQSPRYKIIEKRQSVAFWCNPISGHATLYWYQQILGQGPKLLIQFQNNGVVDDSQLPKDRFSAERLKGVDSTLKIQPAKLEDSAVYLCASSSAPGTGGTYGYTFGSGTRLTVV.

The rearrangement uses TRBV5-6 and TRBJ2-7; TRBD2 is a possible D gene (6 bases). The germline V gene encodes CDR1 SGHDT and CDR2 YYEEEE. V lost 4 bases and J lost 2, with 13 bases in between. This CDR3 contains 14 residues. CDR3 nucleotide sequence: TGTGCCAGCAGCGGACTACGAGTAACCTACGAGCAGTACTTC. This translates into CASSGLRVTYEQYF.

The chain employs TRBV5-6 and TRBJ2-5, with D perhaps TRBD2 (6 bases). Germline lookup yields CDR1 SGHDT and CDR2 YYEEEE. The CDR3 runs 12 residues. V dropped 5 bases and J dropped 10 bases, with 15 bases sitting between them. In DNA, the CDR3 is TGTGCCAGCAGTTGGGACTCCCAAGACCAGTACTTC. Encoded protein: CASSWDSQDQYF.

The chain carries TRBV28 and TRBJ1-2; the match to TRBD1 covers 10 bases. This CDR3 is 14 amino acids long. V gave up 5 bases and J gave up 4 bases; unmatched junction bases: 4. Germline-derived CDR1 and CDR2 are MDHEN and SYDVKM. CDR3: CASSGTGVGYGYTF. For the CDR3, the DNA is TGTGCCAGCAGTGGGACAGGGGTCGGCTATGGCTACACCTTC.

This chain joins TRBV19 and TRBJ2-3; 11 positions match TRBD2. Germline CDR1 is LNHDA and CDR2 is SQIVND (reference sequence). The CDR3 loop spans 14 amino acids. V gave up 5 bases and J gave up 3 bases; unmatched junction bases: 1. For the CDR3, the DNA is TGTGCCAGTAGTCCTAGCGGGGGGACAGATACGCAGTATTTT. It encodes CASSPSGGTDTQYF.

The rearrangement links TRBV4-1 to TRBJ1-5, with 7 bases identical to TRBD1. The CDR3 is 15 residues long. Germline CDR1 reads MGHRA; CDR2 reads YSYEKL. V lost 3 bases and J lost 3; bases outside the gene matches: 5. The CDR3 loop is CASSHPGTDNQPQHF. DNA for the CDR3: TGCGCCAGCAGCCATCCCGGGACAGACAATCAGCCCCAGCATTTT.

V and J are TRBV4-3 and TRBJ2-3, with a possible D match to TRBD2 (6 bases). Trimming left V 2 bases short and J 0 bases short, with 12 bases between. This CDR3 region has 16 residues. Germline V gene data show CDR1 as LGHNA and CDR2 as YSLEER. CDR3 bases: TGCGCCAGCAGCCAAACGATGGCGGGGAGCACAGATACGCAGTATTTT. It yields the protein CASSQTMAGSTDTQYF.

This sequence joins TRBV28 and TRBJ2-7; 9 bases fit TRBD1. This CDR3 region has 12 residues. V shed 6 bases and J 7 bases; nucleotides not matched to a gene: 4. The V gene's germline CDR1 is MDHEN and CDR2 SYDVKM. Here the CDR3 DNA reads TGTGCCAGCAGGGAGACAGGGGGTGAGCAGTACTTC. Its protein is CASRETGGEQYF.

This clone showed up just a few times. The CDR3, as DNA: TGTGCCAGTAGTATAAAAGGGGATAGCAATCAGCCCCAGCATTTT. Translated, it gives CASSIKGDSNQPQHF. V gene TRBV19 combines with J gene TRBJ1-5, with D tentatively TRBD1 (5 bases). Looked up from germline, CDR1 is LNHDA and CDR2 is SQIVND (reference sequence). This CDR3 is 15 amino acids long. V lost 2 bases and J lost 0, with 8 bases in between.

This CDR3 is CASSLGPLIAGDTQYF. The CDR3, as DNA: TGTGCCAGCAGTCTGGGACCCTTAATAGCGGGAGATACGCAGTATTTT. This chain links TRBV27 with TRBJ2-3; 7 nucleotides agree with TRBD2. V lost 5 bases, J lost 5 bases, and 13 bases stayed unmatched. The germline CDR1 and CDR2 sequences are MNHEY and SMNVEV (reference sequence). The CDR3 is 16 amino acids.

This rearrangement joins TRBV6-1 to TRBJ2-3; 13 nucleotides align to TRBD2. The germline CDR1 and CDR2 sequences are MNHNS and SASEGT. The CDR3 spans 18 residues. With V trimmed by 2 bases and J by 4 bases, 9 bases remained unmatched. The CDR3 protein is CASSELRLAGGWADTQYF. CDR3 nucleotide sequence: TGTGCCAGCAGTGAACTTAGACTAGCGGGGGGTTGGGCAGATACGCAGTATTTT.

The chain carries TRBV7-6 and TRBJ2-7, with D tentatively TRBD2 (6 bases). The CDR3 covers 15 residues. V dropped 5 bases and J dropped 2 bases, with 16 bases sitting between them. The germline V gene has CDR1 SGHVS and CDR2 FNYEAQ. The DNA of the CDR3 is TGTGCCAGCAGCCCCGGGACTCTAGTGCCCTACGAGCAGTACTTC. As protein: CASSPGTLVPYEQYF.

V usage is TRBV7-9 and J usage is TRBJ2-1; the match to TRBD2 covers 13 bases. CDR1 is SEHNR and CDR2 is FQNEAQ in the germline V gene (reference sequence). Germline trimming cut 5 bases from V and 7 bases from J; bases unmatched to any gene: 5. The CDR3 sequence is 15 residues long. This chain's CDR3 is CASSTRTSGSNEQFF. CDR3 DNA: TGTGCCAGCAGCACCCGGACTAGCGGGAGTAATGAGCAGTTCTTC.

V and J are TRBV4-1 and TRBJ1-1; TRBD1 might be the D (5 bases). Germline loops: CDR1 MGHRA, CDR2 YSYEKL. This CDR3 spans 13 amino acids. V lost 0 bases to trimming and J lost 7 bases, with 9 bases between them. The CDR3: CASSQDGANEAFF. The DNA of the CDR3 is TGCGCCAGCAGCCAAGATGGGGCCAATGAAGCTTTCTTT.

This sequence joins TRBV6-5 and TRBJ2-1, with D perhaps matching TRBD1 (5 bases). V lost 6 bases and J 3 bases, leaving 12 bases between the germline ends. This CDR3 spans 14 amino acids. The V gene's germline CDR1 is MNHEY and CDR2 SVGAGI. The CDR3 here is CASRSQGYYNEQFF. The CDR3 DNA reads as TGTGCCAGCAGGTCGCAGGGTTACTACAATGAGCAGTTCTTC.

The V gene is TRBV5-1, the J gene TRBJ2-5, with 8 bases identical to TRBD2. This CDR3 is built from 15 residues. From germline, CDR1 is SGHRS and CDR2 YFSETQ. Losses at the gene ends were 1 base for V and 2 bases for J; bases not matched to a gene: 4. In nucleotides, the CDR3 is TGCGCCAGCAGCTTGATAGCGGGGACACAAGAGACCCAGTACTTC. Translated, it gives CASSLIAGTQETQYF.

The V call is TRBV29-1, the J call TRBJ1-2; 9 nucleotides line up with TRBD1. CDR3 length: 14 residues. The V and J ends lost 3 bases and 4 bases, in that order; junction bases with no gene match: 6. The germline CDR1 and CDR2 sequences are SQVTM and ANQGSEA. The CDR3 coding sequence is TGCAGCGTTGATTGGGGGACAGGGATCTATGGCTACACCTTC. It specifies CSVDWGTGIYGYTF.

The V call is TRBV2, the J call TRBJ2-1; 7 bases match TRBD2. The J segment lost 2 bases and the V segment lost 6 bases, leaving 1 base of the junction unmatched. This CDR3 spans 13 amino acids. The germline gives CDR1 SNHLY, CDR2 FYNNEI. CDR3 DNA sequence: TGTGCCAGCAGCGGACTAGCCTACAATGAGCAGTTCTTC. Translation: CASSGLAYNEQFF.

The chain carries TRBV25-1 and TRBJ1-4; D perhaps matches TRBD1 (5 bases). The V and J ends lost 1 base and 0 bases respectively, with 9 bases between them. CDR3 size: 16 residues. CDR1 is MGHDK, CDR2 SYGVNS, per germline. CDR3 nucleotides: TGTGCCAGCAGTGAATGGGGCAGCGCAACTAATGAAAAACTGTTTTTT. As protein: CASSEWGSATNEKLFF. The full variable domain, completed using reference TRBV25-1 and TRBJ1-4, is EADIYQTPRYLVIGTGKKITLECSQTMGHDKMYWYQQDPGMELHLIHYSYGVNSTEKGDLSSESTVSRIRTEHFPLTLESARPSHTSQYLCASSEWGSATNEKLFFGSGTQLSVL.

The gene calls are TRBV5-1 and TRBJ2-7; 7 nucleotides line up with TRBD1. The CDR3 sequence is 13 residues long. The ends lost 5 bases at V and 2 bases at J; junction bases unmatched: 4. CDR1 and CDR2 from the germline V gene are SGHRS and YFSETQ. The CDR3 loop reads CASSGDRAYEQYF. Written as DNA, the CDR3 is TGCGCCAGCAGTGGGGACAGAGCCTACGAGCAGTACTTC.

This chain uses TRBV6-5 with TRBJ2-5, with 9 positions matching TRBD2. The CDR3 runs to 16 residues. Germline CDR1 MNHEY, CDR2 SVGAGI. V was clipped by 0 bases and J by 6 bases; unmatched bases: 8. The CDR3 reads CASSYSPAGGRQTQYF. CDR3 coding DNA: TGTGCCAGCAGTTACTCTCCAGCGGGGGGCCGCCAGACCCAGTACTTC.

DNA for the CDR3: TGTGCCAGCAGCTCCGGGACAGGGGCCGGGGAGACCCAGTACTTC. Amino acids: CASSSGTGAGETQYF. The chain carries TRBV11-3 and TRBJ2-5; TRBD1 agrees at 10 bases. V was clipped by 4 bases and J by 5 bases; unmatched bases: 7. Germline V gives CDR1 SGHNT, CDR2 YENEEA. CDR3 length equals 15 residues.

The V gene is TRBV4-2, the J gene TRBJ2-2; TRBD2 matches at 8 bases. V dropped 4 bases and J dropped 1; count of bases not matched to a gene: 5. Germline assignment: CDR1 LGHNA and CDR2 YNFKEQ. The CDR3 sequence is 16 residues long. The CDR3 coding sequence is TGTGCCAGCAGCCTAGCGGGGATTGGGAACACCGGGGAGCTGTTTTTT. Amino acid sequence: CASSLAGIGNTGELFF.